This T cell receptor beta chain comes out of a study of naive and memory T cell subsets. Both TRBC1 and TRBC2 were covered by a beta constant-region primer of two equimolar oligonucleotides. Ligation attached a single-stranded oligonucleotide with a 12-nucleotide UMI and the SP2 primer to the cDNA 3' end. TCRdb reprocessed the UMI-ligation and nested PCR reads with MiXCR, giving one entry per CDR3 protein. The table includes approximately 21,000 distinct CDR3 sequences, 11% detected once. The sample holds many counts of this clonotype. The V and J ends lost 0 bases and 0 bases, in that order; junction bases with no gene match: 9. This CDR3 is 18 amino acids long. Germline V gene data show CDR1 as ENHRY and CDR2 as SYGVKD.

The material sequenced was central memory CD8+ T cells from blood. The chain couples TRBV10-3 to TRBJ1-1, with TRBD1 matching 8 bases. The clonotype comes from a human donor in good health. The CDR3 loop is CAISESGRQGSLNTEAFF. The DNA for the CDR3 is TGTGCCATCAGTGAGTCCGGGAGACAGGGGTCCCTGAACACTGAAGCTTTCTTT.